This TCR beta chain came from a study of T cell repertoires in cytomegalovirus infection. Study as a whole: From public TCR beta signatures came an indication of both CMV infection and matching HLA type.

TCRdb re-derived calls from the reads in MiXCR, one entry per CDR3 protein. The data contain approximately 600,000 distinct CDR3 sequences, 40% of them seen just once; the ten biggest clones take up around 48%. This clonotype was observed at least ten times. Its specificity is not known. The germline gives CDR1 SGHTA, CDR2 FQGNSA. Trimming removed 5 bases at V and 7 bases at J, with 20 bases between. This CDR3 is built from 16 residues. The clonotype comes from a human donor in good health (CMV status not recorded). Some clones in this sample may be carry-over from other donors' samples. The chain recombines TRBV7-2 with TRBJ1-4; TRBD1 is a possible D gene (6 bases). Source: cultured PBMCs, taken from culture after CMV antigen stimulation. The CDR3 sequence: CASSAQGGLGSEKLFF. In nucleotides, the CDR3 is TGTGCCAGCAGCGCCCAAGGGGGGCTCGGAAGTGAAAAACTGTTTTTT.